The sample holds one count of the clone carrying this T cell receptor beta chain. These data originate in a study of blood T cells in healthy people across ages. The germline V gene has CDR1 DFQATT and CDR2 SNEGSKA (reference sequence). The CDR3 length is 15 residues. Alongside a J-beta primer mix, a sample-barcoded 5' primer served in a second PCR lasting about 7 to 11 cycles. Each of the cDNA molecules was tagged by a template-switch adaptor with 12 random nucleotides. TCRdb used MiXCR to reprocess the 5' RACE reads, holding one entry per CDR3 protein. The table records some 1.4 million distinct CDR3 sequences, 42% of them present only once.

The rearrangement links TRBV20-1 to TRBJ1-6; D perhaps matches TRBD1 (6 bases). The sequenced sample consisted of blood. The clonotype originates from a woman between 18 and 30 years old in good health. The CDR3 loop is CSYLTGIGPSASLHF. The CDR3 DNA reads TGCAGCTATCTAACAGGGATTGGCCCATCTGCATCCCTCCACTTT.